The clone carrying this TCR beta chain came up a few times. Its antigen is unknown. This record comes from a study of OX40 agonist ivuxolimab in advanced cancers. Generated by immunoSEQ multiplex PCR, the TCRdb table keeps only in-frame clones and is missing some. This table has roughly 56,000 clones, roughly 84% appearing once. The CDR3 sequence is 15 residues long. CDR1 and CDR2 (germline): LGHNA, YNFKEQ. V dropped 4 bases and J dropped 0 bases, with 13 bases sitting between them. Study findings and constraints: At 0.1 to 3.0 mg/kg and by week 6, clonal expansion occurred in CD4+ and CD8+ blood T cells. Several nonresponders also turned out to have low normalized T-cell clonal expansion.

This sample comprised CD4+ or CD8+ T cells sorted from blood, obtained in a trial of the OX40 agonist ivuxolimab. The chain links TRBV4-2 to TRBJ2-7; D uncertain. The TCR sequence derives from an adult with an advanced solid tumor such as melanoma, head and neck, liver or kidney cancer. DNA of the CDR3: TGTGCCAGCAGCCTGGGTTTCGTAAGCTCCTACGAGCAGTACTTC. It is translated as CASSLGFVSSYEQYF.